Sequencing of this TCR beta chain was carried out in a study of shared clonotypes between healthy human individuals (dated by TCRdb to between 2020 and 2021). Broadly, across the study: Two women and a few men aged 18 to 49 years were included in the cohort. Per donor, three plates each were used for CD4 naive and CD4 memory, two for CD8 naive, and one for CD8 memory. To estimate repertoire size and how much clonotypes are shared between individuals, the study performed deep sequencing of blood TCR repertoires from about five healthy adults. To increase sequencing depth and limit assay-specific biases, TCR repertoire library preparation and sequencing were carried out by different laboratories using diverse techniques. Each donor's leukapheresis produced roughly between roughly 0.85 and 9 billion PBMCs. The paper as a whole reports these results and caveats: Because the study included a small number of donors, the genetic and exposure-history diversity represented was limited. Compared with non-shared clonotypes, the clonotypes found in all four sorted-subset donors had higher generation probabilities. When several donors were compared, the shared fraction of clonotypes was around 5.1% for naive CD4, approximately 3.5% for naive CD8, 2% to 2.5% for memory CD4, and under 0.5% for memory CD8. Pairwise subsampling indicated that sequencing depth was expected to affect the degree of clonotype sharing among donors. Sampling was restricted to blood, and TCR repertoires in tissues likely differ from the TCR repertoires found in blood. Even with the large sequencing depth, rarefaction of the sorted-subset datasets indicated that sequencing was incomplete. Naive subsets generally had larger estimated clonotype richness than memory subsets.

Details on this clone: No antigen is known for it. There are no base qualities to consult, and no much larger clone falls within one base.

The CDR3 holds 16 amino acids from the cysteine to the phenylalanine. Solely the CDR3 DNA is kept, with 48 bases framed from the first base. CDR1 MNHNS and CDR2 SASEGT are derived from the germline V gene. V is pared back by 4 bases and J by 4 bases, with 16 bases lying between the germline termini. Using the deep immunoSEQ assay, TCR CDR3 regions were amplified from genomic DNA by multiplex PCR. Extracted genomic DNA from each cell subset was distributed evenly across all wells of several immunoSEQ 96-well plates, and each plate was treated as a replicate. For sorted subsets, about 0.2 ug genomic DNA, equal to tens of thousands of T cell genomes, was loaded into each replicate PCR. Purified libraries were quantified with a Qubit 3.0 fluorometer, sized on a Bioanalyzer 2100, and re-quantified with the KAPA Library Quantification kit. Each immunoSEQ 96-well plate was sequenced on its own single-read 150-cycle Illumina NextSeq 550 flow cell. The authors processed their data as follows. Because the immunoSEQ output held only junctional sequences and lacked quality scores, the filtering could not match the filtering applied to full-length reads. To assign V/J genes and CDR3, sequences were annotated against IMGT germline references using PyIR, a Python wrapper for IgBLAST v1.9. Reads were removed for weak V/J assignments (E-value above 1e-6), missing CDR3, stop codons, out-of-frame junctions, or ambiguous translated residues. V3J clonotypes were defined as sequences sharing the same inferred V gene, J gene, and CDR3 amino acid sequence. To compute the percentage overlap between repertoires, the number of shared unique clonotypes was divided by the size of the smaller repertoire. Three approaches were used to assess repertoire richness: RTK rarefaction, the Chao1 estimator, and Recon v2.1 estimates of unobserved clonotypes. Generation probabilities were computed with OLGA for all TCRbeta clonotypes obtained by the gDNA method from several donors. TCRdb stores this immuneACCESS table with in-frame sequences only. Part of the clones is absent; in the studies checked, under half of the shortfall reflects unresolved V genes, and no reason is known for the rest. D and trimming were read from the DNA, whereas the V and J calls and clone size are those reported in that table. Within this sample are around 100,000 clones, with 67% of them counted one time only. The ten largest clones take up approximately 23% of the sample.

The donors were healthy, HIV-negative adults who had no recently reported acute infections or vaccinations. Every donor was a Caucasian adult living in Nashville, Tennessee, USA. CD8 memory samples combined magnetically selected CD45RO+ cells with CCR7-negative CD45RA+ effector memory (TemRA) cells. Blood was collected by leukapheresis, and PBMCs were isolated by Ficoll-Histopaque density gradient centrifugation and then cryopreserved in liquid nitrogen vapor phase. Analytical flow cytometry was used to check the purity and quantity of each magnetically sorted T cell population. From each sorted fraction, genomic DNA was isolated and quantified by UV absorbance on a Nanodrop 2000c.

The chain employs TRBV6-1 and TRBJ2-2; the D segment might be TRBD1 or TRBD2, since each matches 6 bases. The receptor's source is a woman aged 25-40 years in good health. Source material: memory CD8+ T cells sorted from blood. The cell subset or site label here, explained by the study, means: CD45RO+ cells pooled with CCR7-negative TemRA cells. In nucleotides, the sequence is TGTGCCAGCAGTGGAGCTGTCGGAGGGGGCACCGGGGAGCTGTTTTTT. Its protein is CASSGAVGGGTGELFF.